Following are 11 T cell receptor beta chains from one sample sequenced in a study of CD8+CD57+ T cells in acquired aplastic anemia (dated by TCRdb to about 2018). Sequencing relied on an Illumina HiSeq 2000. Profiling of TCR beta VDJ combinations and CDR3 sequences used genomic DNA as the template. TCRdb passed the public sequencing reads through fastp at Q25 and MiXCR, retaining productive beta sequences. Rows with a matching CDR3 protein are joined into one entry that keeps the most common DNA and genes. Here the sample has more than 200,000 distinct CDR3 sequences; roughly 53% occur a single time. 20% of the sample goes to the ten largest clones. Flow cytometry had shown CD8+CD57+ cell expansion in the patients selected for sequencing. What was sequenced was sorted CD4+, CD8+, or CD8+CD57+ T cells (not recorded which) from PBMCs. These receptors all come from a human donor with aplastic anemia.

This clonotype occurred many times. This sequence joins TRBV12-3 or TRBV12-4 and TRBJ1-2, with D perhaps TRBD1 (5 bases). The CDR3 is 14 amino acids. Trimming cost V 3 bases and J 4 bases, with 12 bases left between them. The CDR3 region has the DNA TGTGCCAGCAGTTTTTGGGGACGGAGCTATGGCTACACCTTC. Encoded protein: CASSFWGRSYGYTF.

The sample holds many counts of this clonotype. The rearrangement links TRBV7-3 to TRBJ2-2, with a possible D match to TRBD2 (7 bases). The CDR3 is made up of 15 amino acids. V was clipped by 4 bases and J by 2 bases, with 11 bases between them. Germline V gene data show CDR1 as SGHTA and CDR2 as FQGTGA. The CDR3 sequence is CASSSAGTNTGELFF. The CDR3 DNA reads as TGTGCCAGCAGCTCAGCGGGGACAAACACCGGGGAGCTGTTTTTT.

This clonotype appeared many times. The chain joins TRBV5-1 to TRBJ2-7; D could derive from TRBD1 or TRBD2 (5 bases each). V gave up 1 base and J gave up 2 bases, with 10 bases separating them. This CDR3 has 14 amino acids. The germline V gene has CDR1 SGHRS and CDR2 YFSETQ. CDR3 in DNA: TGCGCCAGCAGCTTGACCCGAGGGGCCTACGAGCAGTACTTC. Translation gives CASSLTRGAYEQYF. The full variable domain, completed using reference TRBV5-1 and TRBJ2-7, is KAGVTQTPRYLIKTRGQQVTLSCSPISGHRSVSWYQQTPGQGLQFLFEYFSETQRNKGNFPGRFSGRQFSNSRSEMNVSTLELGDSALYLCASSLTRGAYEQYFGPGTRLTVT.

The rearrangement links TRBV14 to TRBJ1-2; D ambiguous. Between the trimmed V and J ends, which lost 7 bases and 5 bases, there was a span of 14 bases. The CDR3 extends over 13 amino acids. The germline V gene has CDR1 SGHDN and CDR2 FVKESK. CDR3 in amino acids: CASTIKSGYGYTF. The CDR3 bases are TGTGCCAGCACCATCAAGAGCGGTTATGGCTACACCTTC.

This clonotype was picked up a small number of times. The V and J genes are TRBV7-9 and TRBJ1-5, with TRBD1 as a possible D gene (5 bases). The CDR3 covers 13 residues. Germline V gene sequence: CDR1 SEHNR, CDR2 FQNEAQ (reference sequence). CDR3 residues: CASGGGSNQPQHF. The CDR3 DNA reads as TGTGCTTCCGGGGGGGGTAGCAATCAGCCCCAGCATTTT.

This clonotype was found many times. The chain couples TRBV5-1 to TRBJ2-5; the D is unclear. The ends were cut back, 4 bases at V and 1 base at J, with 11 bases in the middle. This CDR3 is 14 amino acids long. CDR1 is SGHRS, CDR2 YFSETQ, per germline. The CDR3 spells CASSPTTVQETQYF. In DNA, the CDR3 is TGCGCCAGCAGCCCGACGACGGTCCAAGAGACCCAGTACTTC.

This clonotype was counted ten times or more. This may arise from a read error, as a much more abundant clone is one base away. The CDR3 loop reads CAGSEMRQSYGYTF. For the CDR3, the DNA is TGTGCCGGCAGTGAAATGAGGCAGTCCTATGGCTACACCTTC. This chain uses TRBV2 with TRBJ1-2; D is undetermined. This CDR3 has 14 amino acids. CDR1 is SNHLY and CDR2 is FYNNEI in the germline V gene.

This clonotype showed up many times. J is TRBJ2-7 and V is TRBV6-5, with D maybe TRBD2 (5 bases). Between the trimmed V and J ends, which lost 0 bases and 3 bases, there was a span of 9 bases. CDR3 length: 14 residues. In germline, CDR1 is MNHEY, CDR2 SVGAGI. The CDR3 coding sequence is TGTGCCAGCAGTTACTCGACTACAAACTACGAGCAGTACTTC. Translation: CASSYSTTNYEQYF.

This clonotype appeared many times. This rearrangement joins TRBV29-1 to TRBJ2-2; a possible D gene is TRBD2 (6 bases). The CDR3 contains 12 residues. Trimming removed 4 bases from V and 6 bases from J, with 9 bases in between. Germline V gives CDR1 SQVTM, CDR2 ANQGSEA. Here the CDR3 DNA reads TGCAGCGTTGGATCTAGCGCCGGGGAGCTGTTTTTT. Residues: CSVGSSAGELFF.

The chain has TRBV4-3 and TRBJ2-7; perhaps TRBD2 as D (5 bases). This CDR3 spans 13 amino acids. The germline V gene has CDR1 LGHNA and CDR2 YSLEER. V lost 0 bases to trimming and J lost 3 bases, with 6 bases between them. The CDR3 DNA reads as TGCGCCAGCAGCCAAGACGGGAACTACGAGCAGTACTTC. This codes for CASSQDGNYEQYF.

This clonotype was observed many times. The chain is built from TRBV2 and TRBJ1-2; D is perhaps TRBD1 (6 bases). V lost 7 bases and J 2 bases, leaving 11 bases between the germline ends. This CDR3 region has 13 residues. Per germline, CDR1 SNHLY and CDR2 FYNNEI. The CDR3 here is CASNRGQNYGYTF. The CDR3 DNA reads TGTGCCAGCAACCGGGGGCAAAACTATGGCTACACCTTC.